The sequence of this T cell receptor beta chain was determined in a study of blood T cell repertoires in COVID-19. Study details: T cells, B-cell-depleted T cells, or PBMCs supplied cDNA or gDNA.

In germline, CDR1 is MGHDK, CDR2 SYGVNS. V was pared by 5 bases and J by 4 bases, with 7 bases of the junction left unmatched. CDR3 length equals 15 residues. Original analysis: Quantification of nucleated cells was approximated via reference gene primer amplification. TCRdb's table, derived via immunoSEQ multiplex PCR, lists solely in-frame clones and lacks some. Clone size and the V and J calls come from that table; the DNA yielded D and trimming. The sample consists of 250,000 to 350,000 clones, around 82% of them appearing once. The sequenced sample was peripheral blood. The source of this sequence is a woman between 50 and 59 years old with acute or convalescent COVID-19. The V and J genes are TRBV25-1 and TRBJ2-5, with 10 positions matching TRBD1. The DNA for the CDR3 is TGTGCCAGCAGTTCCGACAGGGGGCTGGGAGAGACCCAGTACTTC. Protein product: CASSSDRGLGETQYF.